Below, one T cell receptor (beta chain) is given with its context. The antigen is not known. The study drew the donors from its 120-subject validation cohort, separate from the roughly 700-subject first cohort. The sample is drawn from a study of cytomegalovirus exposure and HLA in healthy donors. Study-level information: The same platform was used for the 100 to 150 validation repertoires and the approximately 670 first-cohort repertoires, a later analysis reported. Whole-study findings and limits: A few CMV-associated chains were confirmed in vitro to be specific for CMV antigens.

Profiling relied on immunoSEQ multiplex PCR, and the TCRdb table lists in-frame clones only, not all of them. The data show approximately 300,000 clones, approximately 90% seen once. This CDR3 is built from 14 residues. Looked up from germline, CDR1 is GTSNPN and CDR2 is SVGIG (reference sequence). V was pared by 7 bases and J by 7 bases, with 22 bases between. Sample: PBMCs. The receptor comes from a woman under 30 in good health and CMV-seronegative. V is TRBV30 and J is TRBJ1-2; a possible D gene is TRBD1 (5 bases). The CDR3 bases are TGTGCCTTTGAAGGGCCAGGGAGGTCGGGTGGCTACACCTTC. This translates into CAFEGPGRSGGYTF.